This T cell receptor beta chain came from a study of blood T cells in healthy people across ages. Next came a second PCR, run for 7 to 11 cycles, which used a sample-barcoded 5' primer along with a J-beta primer mix. TCRdb itself ran the 5' RACE reads through MiXCR, one entry per CDR3 protein. The sample has about 730,000 distinct CDR3 sequences; 43% are singletons. As concerns this clonotype: Antigen: not known.

The CDR3 length is 13 residues. The J segment lost 8 bases and the V segment lost 6 bases, leaving 4 bases of the junction unmatched. Germline V gene data show CDR1 as ENHRY and CDR2 as SYGVKD. Study-level findings and limits: The study found TCR beta diversity correlated strongly with naive T cell percentage. Higher diversity, along with more naive CD4+ cells, distinguished long-lived donors from aged donors. Roughly linear declines in TCR beta diversity per million T cells occurred with age.

Isolating PBMCs gave at least 6 million of these cells per sample. This receptor was obtained from a woman between 55 and 75 years old in good health. J is TRBJ2-1 and V is TRBV10-3; 10 bases agree with TRBD1. Sequenced input: blood. The CDR3: CAIRGQGIDEQFF. Written as DNA, the CDR3 is TGTGCCATCAGGGGACAGGGGATCGATGAGCAGTTCTTC.